One and the same sample provided the 15 T cell receptor beta chains below, sequenced in a study of T cell responses to AZD1222 COVID-19 vaccine. The assay was immunoSEQ multiplex PCR, and TCRdb's table has in-frame clones only and misses some. The sample comprises around 160,000 clones, roughly 90% of which are singletons, and over 1.1% rests with the top ten. The sample consisted of peripheral blood, taken on day 0 of AZD1222 vaccination. Every receptor here comes from an adult in good health.

The rearrangement joins TRBV27 to TRBJ2-6; D may be TRBD1 or TRBD2 (5 bases each). V dropped 5 bases and J dropped 2 bases, with 13 bases sitting between them. The CDR3 totals 16 residues. Germline CDR1 MNHEY, CDR2 SMNVEV (reference sequence). CDR3 sequence reads: CASSNDEGTGANVLTF. CDR3 coding DNA: TGTGCCAGCAGTAACGATGAGGGGACTGGGGCCAACGTCCTGACTTTC.

The genes are TRBV7-2 and TRBJ2-2; 8 nucleotides line up with TRBD1. This CDR3 spans 16 amino acids. The germline CDR1 and CDR2 sequences are SGHTA and FQGNSA. Trimming at V came to 2 bases and at J to 5 bases, leaving 7 bases not matched to a gene. The CDR3 region is CASSLMTGVPTGELFF. The CDR3 DNA reads TGTGCCAGCAGCTTAATGACAGGGGTACCGACCGGGGAGCTGTTTTTT.

This clone is a singleton in its sample. The chain employs TRBV5-1 and TRBJ2-2, with D uncertain. The CDR3 contains 15 residues. V was shortened by 0 bases and J by 3 bases, with 9 bases between the two germline ends. Germline V gene data show CDR1 as SGHRS and CDR2 as YFSETQ. CDR3 coding DNA: TGCGCCAGCAGCTTGGAGACTTTGGACACCGGGGAGCTGTTTTTT. Translating it yields CASSLETLDTGELFF.

V usage is TRBV19 and J usage is TRBJ1-2, with a tentative D call TRBD1 (6 bases). The CDR3 loop spans 14 amino acids. Germline CDR1 is LNHDA and CDR2 is SQIVND (reference sequence). The ends were cut back, 6 bases at V and 2 bases at J, with 13 bases in the middle. This chain's CDR3 is CASRNGTNNYGYTF. The CDR3 DNA reads TGTGCCAGTAGGAACGGGACAAACAACTATGGCTACACCTTC.

Points on this clone: The identical CDR3 is also encoded by other nucleotide sequences in the sample. The chain links TRBV19 to TRBJ1-1, with D hard to call. Germline CDR1 is LNHDA and CDR2 is SQIVND (reference sequence). The ends were cut back, 6 bases at V and 3 bases at J, with 11 bases in the middle. The CDR3 extends over 13 amino acids. Here the CDR3 reads CASSPTGDTEAFF. In DNA, the CDR3 is TGTGCCAGTAGCCCTACTGGGGACACTGAAGCTTTCTTT.

The genes are TRBV5-4 and TRBJ2-1; D is perhaps TRBD2 (6 bases). CDR1 SGHNT and CDR2 YYREEE come from the germline V gene (reference sequence). The CDR3 extends over 16 amino acids. Trimming took 4 bases from V and 0 from J, leaving 14 bases between them. CDR3 residues: CASSLGGPSSYNEQFF. The CDR3 DNA follows: TGTGCCAGCAGCCTGGGAGGACCGAGCTCCTACAATGAGCAGTTCTTC.

The chain is built from TRBV2 and TRBJ1-6, with 9 bases fitting TRBD1. V gave up 7 bases and J gave up 7 bases; unmatched junction bases: 8. This CDR3 is 15 amino acids long. Germline V lookup: CDR1 SNHLY, CDR2 FYNNEI. The CDR3 coding sequence is TGTGCCAGCATCAAGGACAGGGGAAAAAATTCACCCCTCCACTTT. Its protein is CASIKDRGKNSPLHF.

The gene calls are TRBV18 and TRBJ1-4; 10 positions agree with TRBD1. V gave up 3 bases and J gave up 3 bases; unmatched junction bases: 4. The CDR3 covers 16 residues. Germline assignment: CDR1 KGHSH and CDR2 LQKENI. The CDR3 protein is CASSPTGGAANEKLFF. The CDR3 DNA reads TGTGCCAGCTCACCGACAGGGGGCGCGGCTAATGAAAAACTGTTTTTT.

This clone has only one observation. V is TRBV28 and J is TRBJ2-7; perhaps D is TRBD1 or TRBD2 (5 bases each). This CDR3 spans 15 amino acids. Per germline, CDR1 MDHEN and CDR2 SYDVKM. The V end lost 2 bases, the J end lost 9 bases, and 20 bases lay between the germline ends. The CDR3 region is CASSLMSRDDIGQYF. The CDR3 nucleotides read TGTGCCAGCAGTTTAATGTCCCGGGACGATATAGGGCAGTACTTC.

J is TRBJ1-3 and V is TRBV9; D unclear. Germline V gives CDR1 SGDLS, CDR2 YYNGEE. The CDR3 has 16 residues. Trimming left V 0 bases short and J 0 bases short, with 10 bases between. The CDR3 region is CASSVAGGNSGNTIYF. CDR3 sequence (DNA): TGTGCCAGCAGCGTAGCAGGAGGGAACTCTGGAAACACCATATATTTT. Full variable domain (rest looked up from reference TRBV9 and TRBJ1-3): DSGVTQTPKHLITATGQRVTLRCSPRSGDLSVYWYQQSLDQGLQFLIQYYNGEERAKGNILERFSAQQFPDLHSELNLSSLELGDSALYFCASSVAGGNSGNTIYFGEGSWLTVV.

Only a few counts were recorded for this clone. This chain joins TRBV7-2 and TRBJ2-1; D is undetermined. V shed 2 bases and J shed 8 bases, with 4 bases lying between them. The germline gives CDR1 SGHTA, CDR2 FQGNSA. This CDR3 has 11 residues. The CDR3 DNA follows: TGTGCCAGCAGCTTAATCCATGAGCAGTTCTTC. Protein sequence: CASSLIHEQFF.

This chain uses TRBV7-9 with TRBJ2-1; 9 bases agree with TRBD2. This CDR3 spans 16 amino acids. The V gene's germline CDR1 is SEHNR and CDR2 FQNEAQ (reference sequence). Losses at the gene ends were 1 base for V and 4 bases for J; bases not matched to a gene: 5. The CDR3 reads CASSLGGSGSYNEQFF. DNA for the CDR3: TGTGCCAGCAGCTTAGGCGGTAGCGGGAGTTACAATGAGCAGTTCTTC. Based on the CDR3 plus reference TRBV7-9 and TRBJ2-1, the full variable domain is DTGVSQNPRHKITKRGQNVTFRCDPISEHNRLYWYRQTLGQGPEFLTYFQNEAQLEKSRLLSDRFSAERPKGSFSTLEIQRTEQGDSAMYLCASSLGGSGSYNEQFFGPGTRLTVL.

The CDR3: CASSSSGGGQPQHF. For the CDR3, the DNA is TGTGCCAGCAGCTCCTCGGGGGGCGGTCAGCCCCAGCATTTT. This chain uses TRBV7-6 with TRBJ1-5; D is possibly TRBD1 (6 bases). CDR3 length equals 14 residues. Looked up from germline, CDR1 is SGHVS and CDR2 is FNYEAQ. V was pared by 4 bases and J by 6 bases, with 13 bases between. The full variable domain, with the rest looked up from reference TRBV7-6 and TRBJ1-5, is GAGVSQSPRYKVTKRGQDVALRCDPISGHVSLYWYRQALGQGPEFLTYFNYEAQQDKSGLPNDRFSAERPEGSISTLTIQRTEQRDSAMYRCASSSSGGGQPQHFGDGTRLSIL.

The chain carries TRBV9 and TRBJ1-1, with D hard to call. Per germline, CDR1 SGDLS and CDR2 YYNGEE. This CDR3 region has 15 residues. Trimming pared 3 bases from V and 0 bases from J, leaving 12 bases between. The CDR3 here is CASSGRAELNTEAFF. The CDR3 nucleotides read TGTGCCAGCAGCGGCAGAGCCGAATTGAACACTGAAGCTTTCTTT. The full variable domain, its missing parts supplied by reference TRBV9 and TRBJ1-1, is DSGVTQTPKHLITATGQRVTLRCSPRSGDLSVYWYQQSLDQGLQFLIQYYNGEERAKGNILERFSAQQFPDLHSELNLSSLELGDSALYFCASSGRAELNTEAFFGQGTRLTVV.

V gene TRBV19 combines with J gene TRBJ2-2, with D unresolved. The V and J ends lost 6 bases and 4 bases respectively, with 3 bases between them. The germline gives CDR1 LNHDA, CDR2 SQIVND (reference sequence). The CDR3 is 11 residues long. The CDR3 DNA follows: TGTGCCAGTAGCAGCACCGGGGAGCTGTTTTTT. It encodes CASSSTGELFF. Full variable domain (missing parts from reference TRBV19 and TRBJ2-2): DGGITQSPKYLFRKEGQNVTLSCEQNLNHDAMYWYRQDPGQGLRLIYYSQIVNDFQKGDIAEGYSVSREKKESFPLTVTSAQKNPTAFYLCASSSTGELFFGEGSRLTVL.